The 10 T cell receptor beta chains below all came from one sample that was sequenced in a study of OX40 agonist ivuxolimab in advanced cancers. The assay was immunoSEQ multiplex PCR, and TCRdb's table has in-frame clones only and misses some. This sample has about 100,000 clones; approximately 93% occur once, and the top ten carry about 0.18%. Specimen: CD4+ or CD8+ T cells sorted from blood, collected in a trial of the OX40 agonist ivuxolimab. These receptors all come from an adult with an advanced solid tumor such as melanoma, head and neck, liver or kidney cancer.

The sample holds one count of this clone. J is TRBJ1-5 and V is TRBV28; D remains ambiguous. Per the germline V gene, CDR1 is MDHEN and CDR2 is SYDVKM. CDR3 size: 14 residues. V lost 8 bases, J lost 0 bases, and 11 bases lay in between. CDR3 sequence reads: CASHEGNSNQPQHF. The CDR3, as DNA: TGTGCCAGCCACGAGGGTAATAGCAATCAGCCCCAGCATTTT. Supplemented by reference TRBV28 and TRBJ1-5, the full variable domain reads DVKVTQSSRYLVKRTGEKVFLECVQDMDHENMFWYRQDPGLGLRLIYFSYDVKMKEKGDIPEGYSVSREKKERFSLILESASTNQTSMYLCASHEGNSNQPQHFGDGTRLSIL.

There are a few counts of this clone. The chain carries TRBV13 and TRBJ1-6; 8 nucleotides agree with TRBD1. CDR1 and CDR2 from the germline V gene are PRHDT and FYEKMQ (reference sequence). Losses at the gene ends were 6 bases for V and 7 bases for J; bases not matched to a gene: 2. The length of the CDR3 is 13 residues. CDR3 nucleotides: TGTGCCAGCAGGCGGACAGGGAATTCACCCCTCCACTTT. Translation: CASRRTGNSPLHF.

The chain carries TRBV5-1 and TRBJ2-3; D not resolved. Germline V CDR1 and CDR2: SGHRS, YFSETQ. The germline V and J ends were trimmed by 4 bases and 1 base, with 10 bases remaining between them. The CDR3 is 14 residues long. CDR3 loop: CASSLDLGTDTQYF. The CDR3 coding sequence is TGCGCCAGCAGCCTCGACCTTGGCACAGATACGCAGTATTTT.

The J gene is TRBJ1-5, the V gene TRBV7-2, with 9 bases matching TRBD1. The V gene's germline CDR1 is SGHTA and CDR2 FQGNSA. V lost 5 bases to trimming and J lost 7 bases; unmatched junction nucleotides: 6. This CDR3 contains 14 residues. The DNA of the CDR3 is TGTGCCAGCAGCCGGGGACAGGGAAGACAGCCCCAGCATTTT. It codes for CASSRGQGRQPQHF.

The V gene is TRBV7-3, the J gene TRBJ2-7; 8 bases align to TRBD1. This CDR3 contains 13 residues. Germline assignment: CDR1 SGHTA and CDR2 FQGTGA. With 4 bases clipped from V and 6 bases from J, the junction kept 5 bases outside the gene matches. The CDR3 DNA follows: TGTGCCAGCAGCTCGTTACAGGGGGGCGAGCAGTACTTC. Protein sequence: CASSSLQGGEQYF.

The chain couples TRBV7-2 to TRBJ2-7, with 9 bases fitting TRBD2. CDR3 length: 15 amino acids. V lost 3 bases, J lost 2 bases, and 5 bases stayed unmatched. Germline V CDR1 and CDR2: SGHTA, FQGNSA. CDR3 region: CASSFSGGDPYEQYF. The CDR3 nucleotides read TGTGCCAGCAGCTTTAGCGGGGGAGACCCCTACGAGCAGTACTTC.

The J gene is TRBJ2-2, the V gene TRBV27, with a possible D match to TRBD1 (5 bases). The CDR3 loop spans 14 amino acids. V was clipped by 5 bases and J by 4 bases, with 11 bases between them. The germline gives CDR1 MNHEY, CDR2 SMNVEV (reference sequence). CDR3 sequence: CASSSRTPTGELFF. The DNA for the CDR3 is TGTGCCAGCAGTAGCCGGACACCCACCGGGGAGCTGTTTTTT.

The chain links TRBV5-4 to TRBJ1-2; 11 bases agree with TRBD1. J gave up 6 bases and V 3 bases, and 1 base lay outside the gene matches. From germline, CDR1 is SGHNT and CDR2 YYREEE (reference sequence). This CDR3 is 13 amino acids long. CDR3 sequence: CASSSDRGHGYTF. The CDR3 DNA reads as TGTGCCAGCAGCTCGGACAGGGGGCATGGCTACACCTTC.

The genes are TRBV5-1 and TRBJ2-2; 8 nucleotides agree with TRBD1. CDR1 and CDR2 from the germline V gene are SGHRS and YFSETQ. Trimming at V came to 5 bases and at J to 3 bases, leaving 9 bases not matched to a gene. The CDR3 length is 16 residues. The CDR3: CASRLRQGWDTGELFF. CDR3 nucleotides: TGCGCCAGCAGACTGAGACAGGGGTGGGACACCGGGGAGCTGTTTTTT.

V usage is TRBV7-9 and J usage is TRBJ1-2, with a possible D match to TRBD1 (5 bases). Trimming left V 8 bases short and J 6 bases short, with 34 bases between. Germline loops: CDR1 SEHNR, CDR2 FQNEAQ (reference sequence). The CDR3 covers 19 residues. CDR3 sequence: CASAPGRQVGGVEPDGYTF. The CDR3 DNA sequence: TGTGCCAGCGCCCCAGGCCGACAAGTTGGGGGAGTGGAACCTGATGGCTACACCTTC.